These 21 T cell receptor beta chains share one sample of origin, sequenced in a study of STAT3 mutations in large granular lymphocyte leukemia. Study findings and constraints: At least one immunodominant TCR beta clonotype appeared in every T-cell large granular lymphocyte leukemia patient.

These receptors are not linked to any known antigen. The table came from immunoSEQ multiplex PCR; TCRdb's copy has only in-frame clones and leaves some out. The sample holds about 4,600 clones, approximately 50% seen once. Sample: peripheral blood mononuclear cells. These TCRs come from a male patient in his fifties or sixties with T-cell large granular lymphocyte leukemia. Some clones in this sample may be carry-over from other donors' samples.

This clone was seen only a few times. This sequence joins TRBV5-1 and TRBJ2-1, with TRBD1 identical over 9 bases. Germline-derived CDR1 and CDR2 are SGHRS and YFSETQ. V lost 2 bases to trimming and J lost 6 bases; unmatched junction nucleotides: 6. The CDR3 is 15 residues long. The CDR3 DNA is TGCGCCAGCAGCTTAACCGGGACAGGGTCCAATGAGCAGTTCTTC. The encoded protein is CASSLTGTGSNEQFF.

CDR3 nucleotides: TGCGCCAGCAATAAAGGACAGAGTCAAGAGACCCAGTACTTC. This gives the protein CASNKGQSQETQYF. The J gene is TRBJ2-5, the V gene TRBV5-1; maybe TRBD1 (6 bases). Germline V gives CDR1 SGHRS, CDR2 YFSETQ. The length of the CDR3 is 14 residues. V dropped 6 bases and J dropped 2 bases, with 14 bases sitting between them.

In its sample, this clone was seen a few times. V is TRBV5-1 and J is TRBJ1-5, with 7 bases matching TRBD1. CDR3 size: 16 residues. Per germline, CDR1 SGHRS and CDR2 YFSETQ. With V trimmed by 0 bases and J by 7 bases, 10 bases remained unmatched. In nucleotides, the CDR3 is TGCGCCAGCAGCTTGGCCGGCAGGGGGGCGGGACAGCCCCAGCATTTT. Protein sequence: CASSLAGRGAGQPQHF.

This clone was observed a few times. J is TRBJ1-5 and V is TRBV2; D remains ambiguous. V was shortened by 4 bases and J by 0 bases, with 7 bases between the two germline ends. The CDR3 extends over 14 amino acids. In germline, CDR1 is SNHLY, CDR2 FYNNEI. In nucleotides, the CDR3 is TGTGCCAGCAGTGTTGCCGATAGCAATCAGCCCCAGCATTTT. Translated: CASSVADSNQPQHF.

This chain joins TRBV7-9 and TRBJ2-5; a weak D match, TRBD1 (5 bases). Germline CDR1 and CDR2: SEHNR and FQNEAQ (reference sequence). The V end was cut by 5 bases, the J end by 0 bases, with 10 bases between. The CDR3 runs 14 residues. CDR3 loop: CASSIDRDQETQYF. DNA of the CDR3: TGTGCCAGCAGCATCGACAGAGACCAAGAGACCCAGTACTTC.

J is TRBJ1-5 and V is TRBV5-1, with D perhaps matching TRBD1 (5 bases). Trimming stripped 0 bases from V and 3 bases from J, with 7 bases between. The CDR3 runs 14 residues. Germline CDR1 and CDR2: SGHRS and YFSETQ. The CDR3 DNA reads TGCGCCAGCAGCTTGGAAGGGGTCAATCAGCCCCAGCATTTT. Amino acids: CASSLEGVNQPQHF.

This clone is medium-sized by share. This sequence joins TRBV28 and TRBJ2-3, with D tentatively TRBD2 (6 bases). The CDR3 extends over 14 amino acids. The V end was cut by 9 bases, the J end by 2 bases, with 15 bases between. Germline V CDR1 and CDR2: MDHEN, SYDVKM. CDR3 coding DNA: TGTGCCAGTATGGGGGGAGCACTCACAGATACGCAGTATTTT. It is translated as CASMGGALTDTQYF.

J is TRBJ2-7 and V is TRBV5-1; no firm D call. The germline V and J ends were trimmed by 2 bases and 0 bases, with 9 bases remaining between them. This CDR3 has 14 amino acids. The germline V gene has CDR1 SGHRS and CDR2 YFSETQ. The CDR3 coding sequence is TGCGCCAGCAGCTTCGCAGGAAACTCCTACGAGCAGTACTTC. Its translation is CASSFAGNSYEQYF.

The gene calls are TRBV5-5 and TRBJ1-2; perhaps TRBD1 as D (6 bases). The V gene lost 3 bases and the J gene lost 1 base, with 10 bases spanning the gap. Germline lookup yields CDR1 SGHKS and CDR2 YYEKEE (reference sequence). The CDR3 is made up of 14 amino acids. CDR3 sequence reads: CASSYRQDNYGYTF. CDR3 coding DNA: TGTGCCAGCAGCTACAGACAGGATAACTATGGCTACACCTTC.

The chain joins TRBV30 to TRBJ2-6; D is perhaps TRBD1 (5 bases). The CDR3 runs 15 residues. Trimming removed 1 base at V and 2 bases at J, with 9 bases between. In germline, CDR1 is GTSNPN, CDR2 SVGIG (reference sequence). The CDR3 nucleotides read TGTGCCTGGAGTGAGGGGCACCCTGGGGCCAACGTCCTGACTTTC. Translated: CAWSEGHPGANVLTF.

The chain carries TRBV9 and TRBJ1-4; D perhaps matches TRBD1 (6 bases). CDR1 and CDR2 from the germline V gene are SGDLS and YYNGEE. The CDR3 contains 16 residues. The V and J ends lost 2 bases and 8 bases respectively, with 19 bases between them. This CDR3 is CASSVGGGGDYEKLFF. CDR3 coding DNA: TGTGCCAGCAGCGTTGGAGGGGGAGGGGACTACGAAAAACTGTTTTTT. Using reference TRBV9 and TRBJ1-4 for the parts outside the CDR3, the full variable domain is DSGVTQTPKHLITATGQRVTLRCSPRSGDLSVYWYQQSLDQGLQFLIQYYNGEERAKGNILERFSAQQFPDLHSELNLSSLELGDSALYFCASSVGGGGDYEKLFFGSGTQLSVL.

This chain joins TRBV27 and TRBJ2-1, with TRBD2 matching over 8 bases. Germline V gene lookup returns CDR1 MNHEY and CDR2 SMNVEV (reference sequence). This CDR3 spans 15 amino acids. V gave up 6 bases and J gave up 2 bases; unmatched junction bases: 6. The CDR3 sequence is CASRPTSGPYNEQFF. The DNA for the CDR3 is TGTGCCAGCAGACCTACTAGCGGTCCCTACAATGAGCAGTTCTTC.

The chain joins TRBV13 to TRBJ1-1; maybe TRBD1 (5 bases). Trimming stripped 2 bases from V and 4 bases from J, with 8 bases between. The CDR3 covers 13 residues. Germline CDR1 reads PRHDT; CDR2 reads FYEKMQ (reference sequence). CDR3 amino acids: CASSLSGTTEAFF. In nucleotides, the CDR3 is TGTGCCAGCAGCTTATCTGGGACCACTGAAGCTTTCTTT.

J is TRBJ2-7 and V is TRBV7-1; 9 bases are shared with TRBD1. TRBV7-1 is an open reading frame, and its role is uncertain. With 5 bases clipped from V and 3 bases from J, the junction kept 5 bases outside the gene matches. The CDR3 extends over 14 amino acids. In nucleotides, the CDR3 is TGTGCCAGCAGCGGCCCGGGACAGGGCTACGAGCAGTACTTC. Amino acids: CASSGPGQGYEQYF.

The rearrangement links TRBV5-1 to TRBJ1-2; 10 positions match TRBD1. CDR1 and CDR2 (germline): SGHRS, YFSETQ. V shed 3 bases and J 7 bases; nucleotides not matched to a gene: 9. This CDR3 has 15 residues. The CDR3 is CASSSNGQGVSGYTF. In nucleotides, the CDR3 is TGCGCCAGCAGCTCGAATGGACAGGGGGTTTCTGGCTACACCTTC.

The chain recombines TRBV20-1 with TRBJ1-5; D is ambiguous. Germline V gene lookup returns CDR1 DFQATT and CDR2 SNEGSKA (reference sequence). The ends were cut back, 4 bases at V and 11 bases at J, with 12 bases in the middle. This CDR3 contains 11 residues. The CDR3 DNA follows: TGCAGTGCTAAGGGTCCCGGGGCCCAGCATTTT. Amino acids: CSAKGPGAQHF.

The V call is TRBV7-9, the J call TRBJ2-1; TRBD2 aligns across 7 bases. With V trimmed by 5 bases and J by 5 bases, 21 bases remained unmatched. This CDR3 has 19 amino acids. Germline V gene lookup returns CDR1 SEHNR and CDR2 FQNEAQ (reference sequence). CDR3 amino acids: CASSQYFGWEGLLDNEQFF. CDR3 coding DNA: TGTGCCAGCAGCCAATACTTTGGGTGGGAGGGACTCCTTGACAATGAGCAGTTCTTC.

V gene TRBV27 combines with J gene TRBJ2-7; TRBD2 matches at 7 bases. The CDR3 is 13 residues long. Germline CDR1 and CDR2: MNHEY and SMNVEV (reference sequence). The junction had 3 bases not matched to a gene; V was cut back by 3 bases and J by 4 bases. The CDR3 loop reads CASSFTSEYEQYF. The CDR3 region has the DNA TGTGCCAGCAGTTTTACTAGCGAGTACGAGCAGTACTTC.

This chain joins TRBV7-9 and TRBJ2-7, with 10 bases that match TRBD2. Germline CDR1 is SEHNR and CDR2 is FQNEAQ (reference sequence). The CDR3 loop spans 16 amino acids. Germline trimming cut 3 bases from V and 4 bases from J; bases unmatched to any gene: 9. Written as DNA, the CDR3 is TGTGCCAGCAGCTTCCCGGCTAGCGGGAGTTCGTACGAGCAGTACTTC. It is translated as CASSFPASGSSYEQYF.

This clone occurred a few times. The J gene is TRBJ2-6, the V gene TRBV14; D not certain. V gave up 4 bases and J gave up 2 bases, with 6 bases separating them. There are 14 residues in the CDR3. Germline V gene sequence: CDR1 SGHDN, CDR2 FVKESK. CDR3 in amino acids: CASSLEAGANVLTF. The CDR3 DNA reads as TGTGCCAGCAGCCTTGAAGCTGGGGCCAACGTCCTGACTTTC.

This clone was seen more than once but under ten times. The chain employs TRBV9 and TRBJ1-1, with D hard to call. Germline V gives CDR1 SGDLS, CDR2 YYNGEE. V was cut by 4 bases and J by 1 base, with 14 bases left in between. The CDR3 consists of 15 residues. The CDR3 bases are TGTGCCAGCAGCCTCACGTCGGTACGGAACACTGAAGCTTTCTTT. Its protein product is CASSLTSVRNTEAFF.